The TCR beta chain under discussion was sequenced for a study of blood T cell repertoires in COVID-19. The CDR3 sequence is 12 residues long. Between the trimmed V and J ends, which lost 0 bases and 10 bases, there was a span of 8 bases. Germline values: CDR1 SGHNT, CDR2 YYREEE (reference sequence). The authors' processing: Estimation of nucleated cell counts relied on the amplification of reference gene primers. Assay used: immunoSEQ multiplex PCR; TCRdb lists only in-frame clones, some missing. Clone size and the V and J calls come from that table; the DNA yielded D and trimming. The table shows 85,000 to 95,000 clones, with roughly 86% occurring only once.

The chain employs TRBV5-4 and TRBJ2-1; D gene unclear. Sequencing was performed on peripheral blood. This TCR derives from a human donor with acute or convalescent COVID-19. The donor label of this sample is uncertain. The CDR3 protein is CASSLEAVEQFF. Written as DNA, the CDR3 is TGTGCCAGCAGCTTGGAGGCGGTAGAGCAGTTCTTC.